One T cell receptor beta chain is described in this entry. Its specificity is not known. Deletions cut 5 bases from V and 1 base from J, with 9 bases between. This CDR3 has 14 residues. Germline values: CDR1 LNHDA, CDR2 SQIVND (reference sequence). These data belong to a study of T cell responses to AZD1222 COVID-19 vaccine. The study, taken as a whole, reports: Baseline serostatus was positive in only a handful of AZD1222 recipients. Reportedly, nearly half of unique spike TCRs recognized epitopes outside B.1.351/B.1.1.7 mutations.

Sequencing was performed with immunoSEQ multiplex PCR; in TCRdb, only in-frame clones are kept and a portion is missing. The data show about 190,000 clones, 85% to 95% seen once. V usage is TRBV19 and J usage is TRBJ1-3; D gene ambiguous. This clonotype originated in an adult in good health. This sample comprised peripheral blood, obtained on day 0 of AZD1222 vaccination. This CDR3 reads CASSAGESGNTIYF. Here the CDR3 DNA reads TGTGCCAGTAGTGCGGGAGAATCTGGAAACACCATATATTTT.